This record looks at one T cell receptor beta chain sequence and its context. Its antigen is not known. One entry per CDR3 protein results from TCRdb running MiXCR on the reads. In the table there are approximately 390,000 distinct CDR3 sequences, about 34% of which are singletons. These data come from a study of T cell repertoires in cytomegalovirus infection. With V trimmed by 1 base and J by 2 bases, 4 bases remained unmatched. Germline loops: CDR1 DFQATT, CDR2 SNEGSKA (reference sequence). The CDR3 consists of 15 residues. Sequences were derived from cultured PBMCs, sampled from culture after CMV antigen stimulation. The clonotype was recovered from a human donor in good health (CMV status not recorded). Some clones in this sample may be carry-over from other donors' samples. V and J are TRBV20-1 and TRBJ2-5, with 10 bases aligning to TRBD2. The CDR3 nucleotides read TGCAGTGCTAGAGGGACTAGCGGAAAACAAGAGACCCAGTACTTC. Amino acids: CSARGTSGKQETQYF.